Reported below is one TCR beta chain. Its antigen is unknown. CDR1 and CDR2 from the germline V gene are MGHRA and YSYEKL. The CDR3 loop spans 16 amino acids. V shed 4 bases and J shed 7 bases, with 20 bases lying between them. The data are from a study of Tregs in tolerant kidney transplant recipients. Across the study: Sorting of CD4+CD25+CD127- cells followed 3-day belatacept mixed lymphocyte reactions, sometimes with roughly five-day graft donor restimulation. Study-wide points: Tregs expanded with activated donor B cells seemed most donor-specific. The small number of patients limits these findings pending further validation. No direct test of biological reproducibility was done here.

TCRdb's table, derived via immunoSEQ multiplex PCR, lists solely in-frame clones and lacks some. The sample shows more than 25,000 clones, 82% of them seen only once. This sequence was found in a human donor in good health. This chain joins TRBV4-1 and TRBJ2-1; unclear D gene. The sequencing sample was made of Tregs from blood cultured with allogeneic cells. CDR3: CASSPRLAAMGNEQFF. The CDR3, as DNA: TGCGCCAGCAGCCCACGCCTCGCGGCCATGGGAAATGAGCAGTTCTTC.